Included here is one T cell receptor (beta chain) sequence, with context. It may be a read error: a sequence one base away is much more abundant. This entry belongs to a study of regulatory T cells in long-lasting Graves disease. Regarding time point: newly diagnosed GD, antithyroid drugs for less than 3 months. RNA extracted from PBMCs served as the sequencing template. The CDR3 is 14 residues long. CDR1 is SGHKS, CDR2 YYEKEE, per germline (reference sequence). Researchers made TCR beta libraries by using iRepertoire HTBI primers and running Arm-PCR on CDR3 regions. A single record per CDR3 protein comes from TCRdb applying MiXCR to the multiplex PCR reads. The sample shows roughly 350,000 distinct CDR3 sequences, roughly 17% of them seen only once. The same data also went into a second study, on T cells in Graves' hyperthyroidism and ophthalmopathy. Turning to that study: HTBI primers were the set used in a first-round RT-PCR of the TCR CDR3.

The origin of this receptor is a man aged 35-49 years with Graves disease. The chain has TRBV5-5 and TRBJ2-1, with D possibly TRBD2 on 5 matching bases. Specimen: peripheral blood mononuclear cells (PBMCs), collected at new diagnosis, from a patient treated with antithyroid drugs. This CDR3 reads CAGRPWSGNNEQFF. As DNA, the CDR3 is TGTGCCGGCAGGCCTTGGTCCGGGAACAATGAGCAGTTCTTC.